Below, one TCR beta chain is given with its context. These data come from a study of blood T cell repertoires in COVID-19. Background on the study: The origin of the acute and convalescent COVID-19 samples was the United States, Italy and Spain. Sources were T cells, B-cell-depleted T cells, or PBMCs; the material itself was cDNA or gDNA.

Germline values: CDR1 SEHNR, CDR2 FQNEAQ (reference sequence). The CDR3 consists of 16 residues. The trim removed 0 bases at V and 0 bases at J, leaving 4 bases unmatched. As originally analysed: Cell counts per sample came from amplifying reference gene primers. Here immunoSEQ multiplex PCR was the method, and the copy in TCRdb shows in-frame clones only, minus some. V and J calls and clone size come straight from that table; D and trimming were deduced from the DNA. The sample contains under 200,000 clones, 86% of which appear only once. The TCR sequence derives from a man aged 65 to 85 with acute or convalescent COVID-19. Sequencing was performed on peripheral blood. V usage is TRBV7-9 and J usage is TRBJ1-2; TRBD1 agrees at 7 bases. Here the CDR3 reads CASSLAGGRSNYGYTF. The CDR3 DNA reads TGTGCCAGCAGCTTAGCAGGGGGCCGTTCTAACTATGGCTACACCTTC.